This TCR beta chain was retrieved from a study of blood T cell repertoires in COVID-19. Study at large: T cells, B-cell-depleted T cells, or PBMCs provided the cDNA or gDNA that served as material.

This clone was seen once. Authors' methods: Cell counts per sample came from amplifying reference gene primers. Sequenced by immunoSEQ multiplex PCR; TCRdb stores in-frame clones only, minus some. That table supplies the V and J calls and clone size; D and trimming were determined from the DNA. The sample records roughly 110,000 clones, around 75% being singletons. The sequenced sample consisted of peripheral blood. This receptor was taken from a human donor with acute or convalescent COVID-19. The donor label of this sample is uncertain.

The CDR3 here is CASSLSGVDTEAFF. The CDR3 coding sequence is TGCGCCAGCAGCTTGTCCGGGGTTGACACTGAAGCTTTCTTT. The rearrangement uses TRBV5-1 and TRBJ1-1, with D hard to call. The V and J ends lost 1 base and 3 bases respectively, with 10 bases between them. Germline values: CDR1 SGHRS, CDR2 YFSETQ. This CDR3 is built from 14 residues.